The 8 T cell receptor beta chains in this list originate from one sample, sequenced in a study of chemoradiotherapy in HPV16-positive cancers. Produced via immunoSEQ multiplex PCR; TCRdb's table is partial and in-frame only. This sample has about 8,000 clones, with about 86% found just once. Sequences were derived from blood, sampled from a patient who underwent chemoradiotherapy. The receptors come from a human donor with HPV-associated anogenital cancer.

CDR3 protein: CASRVGTDAGELFF. In DNA, the CDR3 is TGTGCCAGCAGAGTGGGCACGGACGCCGGGGAGCTGTTTTTT. This rearrangement joins TRBV6-5 to TRBJ2-2, with D unclear. V was cut by 6 bases and J by 6 bases, with 14 bases left in between. The CDR3 spans 14 residues. The V gene's germline CDR1 is MNHEY and CDR2 SVGAGI.

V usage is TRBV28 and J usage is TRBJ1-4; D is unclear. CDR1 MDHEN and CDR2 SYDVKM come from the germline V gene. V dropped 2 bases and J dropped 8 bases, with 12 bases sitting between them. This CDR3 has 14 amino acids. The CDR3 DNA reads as TGTGCCAGCAGTTTAGGTGGAGGGCCCGAAAAACTGTTTTTT. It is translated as CASSLGGGPEKLFF.

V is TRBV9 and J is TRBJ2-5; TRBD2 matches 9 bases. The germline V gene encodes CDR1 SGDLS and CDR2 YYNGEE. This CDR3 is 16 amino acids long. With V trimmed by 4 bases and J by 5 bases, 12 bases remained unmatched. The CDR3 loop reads CASSPRGLAGSETQYF. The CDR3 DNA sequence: TGTGCCAGCAGCCCCAGGGGCCTAGCGGGGAGTGAGACCCAGTACTTC.

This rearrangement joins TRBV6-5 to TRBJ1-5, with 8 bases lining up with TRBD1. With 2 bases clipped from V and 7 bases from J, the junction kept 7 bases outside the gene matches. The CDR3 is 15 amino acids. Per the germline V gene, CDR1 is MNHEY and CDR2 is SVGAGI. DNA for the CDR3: TGTGCCAGCAGTTACACCCCTGACAGGGGACAGCCCCAGCATTTT. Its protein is CASSYTPDRGQPQHF.

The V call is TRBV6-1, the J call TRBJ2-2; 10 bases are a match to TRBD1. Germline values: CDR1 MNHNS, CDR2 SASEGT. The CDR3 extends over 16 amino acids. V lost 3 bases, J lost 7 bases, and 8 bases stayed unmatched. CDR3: CASSEGGQGIIGELFF. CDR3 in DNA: TGTGCCAGCAGTGAGGGGGGACAGGGGATTATCGGGGAGCTGTTTTTT.

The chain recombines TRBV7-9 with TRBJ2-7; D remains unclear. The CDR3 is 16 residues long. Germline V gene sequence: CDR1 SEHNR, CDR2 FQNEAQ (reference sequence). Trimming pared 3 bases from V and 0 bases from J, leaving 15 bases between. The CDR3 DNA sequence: TGTGCCAGCAGCTTTGGGTTGGGTTTATACTCCTACGAGCAGTACTTC. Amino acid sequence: CASSFGLGLYSYEQYF.

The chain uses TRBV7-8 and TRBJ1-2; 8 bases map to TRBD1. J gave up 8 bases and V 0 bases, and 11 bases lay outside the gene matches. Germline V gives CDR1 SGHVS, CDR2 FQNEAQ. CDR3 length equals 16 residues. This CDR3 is CASSLASTGTGVGYTF. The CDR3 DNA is TGTGCCAGCAGCTTAGCCAGCACCGGGACAGGAGTAGGCTACACCTTC.

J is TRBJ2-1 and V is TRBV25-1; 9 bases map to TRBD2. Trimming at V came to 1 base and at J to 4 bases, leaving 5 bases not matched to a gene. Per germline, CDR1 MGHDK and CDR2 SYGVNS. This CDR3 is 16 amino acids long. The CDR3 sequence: CASSEWGGGAYNEQFF. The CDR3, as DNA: TGTGCCAGCAGTGAATGGGGCGGGGGGGCATACAATGAGCAGTTCTTC.